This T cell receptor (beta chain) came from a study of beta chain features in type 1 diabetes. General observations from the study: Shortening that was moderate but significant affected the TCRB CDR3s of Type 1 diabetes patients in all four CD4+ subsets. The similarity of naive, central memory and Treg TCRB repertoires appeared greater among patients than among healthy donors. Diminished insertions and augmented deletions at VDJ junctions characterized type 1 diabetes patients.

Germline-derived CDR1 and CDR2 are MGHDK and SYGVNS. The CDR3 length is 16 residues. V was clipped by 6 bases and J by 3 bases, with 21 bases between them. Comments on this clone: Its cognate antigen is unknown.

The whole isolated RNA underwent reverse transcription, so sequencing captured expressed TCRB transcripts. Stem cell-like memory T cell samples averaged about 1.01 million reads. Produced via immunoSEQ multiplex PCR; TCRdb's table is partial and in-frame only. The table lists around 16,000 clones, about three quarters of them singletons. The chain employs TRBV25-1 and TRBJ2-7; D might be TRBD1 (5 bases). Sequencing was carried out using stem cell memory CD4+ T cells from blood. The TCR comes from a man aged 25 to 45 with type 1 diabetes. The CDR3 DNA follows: TGTGCCAGCAGCGACCCCTCCGACAGTCTTAACTACGAGCAGTACTTC. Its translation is CASSDPSDSLNYEQYF.